The TCR beta chain under discussion was sequenced for a study of T cells in narcolepsy. Study details: Enrolled donors included narcolepsy type 1 or type 2 patients and healthy controls. Notes on the study in general: Reportedly, autoreactive clonotypes were serially detected in patients' blood but not controls'. HCRT-specific and TRIB2-specific autoreactive clonotypes appeared among same-patient CSF and blood CD4+ clonotypes.

Concerning this clone: What it recognizes is unknown.

Data came from immunoSEQ multiplex PCR; TCRdb stores just in-frame clones and leaves some out. The table lists around 30,000 clones, roughly 87% of them singletons. After removal of 4 bases from V and 8 bases from J, the junction contained 12 bases not matched to a gene. Germline V gene sequence: CDR1 SGHRS, CDR2 YFSETQ. The CDR3 is 15 amino acids. Source material: CD45RA- memory CD4+ T cells from PBMCs. The receptor comes from a human donor with narcolepsy. The chain uses TRBV5-1 and TRBJ1-2; 9 bases line up with TRBD1. The CDR3 is CASSPGQGIPKGYTF. DNA of the CDR3: TGCGCCAGCAGCCCTGGACAGGGGATCCCCAAAGGCTACACCTTC.